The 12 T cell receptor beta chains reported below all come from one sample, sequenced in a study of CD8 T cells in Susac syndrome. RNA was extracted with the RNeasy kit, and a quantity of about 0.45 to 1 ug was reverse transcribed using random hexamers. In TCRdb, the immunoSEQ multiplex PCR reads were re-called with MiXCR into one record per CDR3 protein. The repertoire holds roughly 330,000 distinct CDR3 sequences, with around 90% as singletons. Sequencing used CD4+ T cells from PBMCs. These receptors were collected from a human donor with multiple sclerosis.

CDR3 region: CASTIRLSDYEQYF. In DNA, the CDR3 is TGTGCCAGCACCATAAGGCTTAGCGACTACGAGCAGTACTTC. V usage is TRBV7-8 and J usage is TRBJ2-7, with a weak D call TRBD2 (5 bases). With 7 bases removed from V and 3 bases from J, the gap between germline ends came to 16 bases. Germline-derived CDR1 and CDR2 are SGHVS and FQNEAQ. This CDR3 has 14 residues. The whole variable domain, filled in from reference TRBV7-8 and TRBJ2-7, reads GAGVSQSPRYKVAKRGQDVALRCDPISGHVSLFWYQQALGQGPEFLTYFQNEAQLDKSGLPSDRFFAERPEGSVSTLKIQRTQQEDSAVYLCASTIRLSDYEQYFGPGTRLTVT.

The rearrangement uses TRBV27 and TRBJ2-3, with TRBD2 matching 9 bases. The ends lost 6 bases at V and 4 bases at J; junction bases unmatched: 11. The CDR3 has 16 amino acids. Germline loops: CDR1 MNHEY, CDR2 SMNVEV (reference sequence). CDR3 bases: TGTGCCAGCAGCCGACTTGATAGCGGGAGAGCAGATACGCAGTATTTT. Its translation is CASSRLDSGRADTQYF.

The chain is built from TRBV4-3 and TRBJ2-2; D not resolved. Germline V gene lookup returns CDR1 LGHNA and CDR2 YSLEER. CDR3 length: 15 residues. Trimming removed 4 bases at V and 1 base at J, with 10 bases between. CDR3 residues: CASSPVFRNTGELFF. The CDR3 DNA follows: TGCGCCAGCAGCCCGGTATTCAGGAACACCGGGGAGCTGTTTTTT.

CDR3 sequence reads: CASRHPSGAGGTEAFF. In DNA, the CDR3 is TGTGCCAGCAGACACCCCTCGGGAGCTGGTGGCACTGAAGCTTTCTTT. The chain joins TRBV6-1 to TRBJ1-1, with unresolved D. Germline lookup yields CDR1 MNHNS and CDR2 SASEGT. V was trimmed by 6 bases and J by 4 bases, leaving 21 bases between them. The CDR3 is made up of 16 amino acids.

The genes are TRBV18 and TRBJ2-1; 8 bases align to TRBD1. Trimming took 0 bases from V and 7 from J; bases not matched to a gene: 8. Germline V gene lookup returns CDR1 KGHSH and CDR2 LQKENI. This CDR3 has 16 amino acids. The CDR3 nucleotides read TGTGCCAGCTCACCACCCAGGGGGCCTAGCCCAAATGAGCAGTTCTTC. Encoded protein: CASSPPRGPSPNEQFF.

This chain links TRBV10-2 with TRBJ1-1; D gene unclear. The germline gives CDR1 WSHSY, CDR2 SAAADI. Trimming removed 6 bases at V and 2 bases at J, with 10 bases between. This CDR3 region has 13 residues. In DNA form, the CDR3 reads TGCGCCAGCAGGCCCAGAGGTAACACTGAAGCTTTCTTT. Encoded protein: CASRPRGNTEAFF.

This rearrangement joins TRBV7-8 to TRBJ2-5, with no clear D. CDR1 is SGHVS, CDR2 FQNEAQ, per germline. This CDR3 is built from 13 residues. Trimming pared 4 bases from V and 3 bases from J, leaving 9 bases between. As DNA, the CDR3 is TGTGCCAGCAGCTCTAGACTTAAAGAGACCCAGTACTTC. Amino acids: CASSSRLKETQYF.

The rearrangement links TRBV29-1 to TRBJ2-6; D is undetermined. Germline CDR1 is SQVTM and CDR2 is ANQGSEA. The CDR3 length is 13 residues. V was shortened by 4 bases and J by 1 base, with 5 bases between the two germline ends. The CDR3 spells CSVATSGANVLTF. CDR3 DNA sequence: TGCAGCGTTGCTACTTCTGGGGCCAACGTCCTGACTTTC.

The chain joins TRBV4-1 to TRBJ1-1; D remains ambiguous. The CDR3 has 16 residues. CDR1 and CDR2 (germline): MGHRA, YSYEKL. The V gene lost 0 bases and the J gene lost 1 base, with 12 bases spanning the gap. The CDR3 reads CASSQEGRRTNTEAFF. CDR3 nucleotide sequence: TGCGCCAGCAGCCAAGAGGGGAGGAGGACGAACACTGAAGCTTTCTTT.

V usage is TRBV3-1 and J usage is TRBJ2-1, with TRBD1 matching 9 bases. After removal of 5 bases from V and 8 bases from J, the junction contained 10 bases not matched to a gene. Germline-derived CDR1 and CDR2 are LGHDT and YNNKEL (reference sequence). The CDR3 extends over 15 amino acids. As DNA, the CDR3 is TGTGCCAGCAGCTACGACAGGGGGGGAAGAGATGAGCAGTTCTTC. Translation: CASSYDRGGRDEQFF.

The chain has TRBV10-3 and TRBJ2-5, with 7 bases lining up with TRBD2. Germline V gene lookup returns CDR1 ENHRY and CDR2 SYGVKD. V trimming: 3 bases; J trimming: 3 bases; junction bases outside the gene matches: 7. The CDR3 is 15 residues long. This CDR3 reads CAISDAASGEETQYF. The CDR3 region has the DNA TGTGCCATCAGTGACGCGGCTAGCGGTGAAGAGACCCAGTACTTC.

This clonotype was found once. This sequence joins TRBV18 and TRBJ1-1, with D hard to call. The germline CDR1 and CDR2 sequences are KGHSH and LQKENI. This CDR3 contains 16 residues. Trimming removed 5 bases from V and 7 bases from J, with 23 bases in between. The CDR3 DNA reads TGTGCCAGCTCAAAAACCGCCGGACGGCAAAACCATGAAGCTTTCTTT. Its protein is CASSKTAGRQNHEAFF.